The TCR beta chain described here comes from a study of blood T cell repertoires in COVID-19. As for the study in general: Acute and convalescent COVID-19 samples came from the United States, Italy and Spain. T cells, B-cell-depleted T cells, or PBMCs supplied cDNA or gDNA.

The study assigned cohorts using participant-reported clinical history. Original analysis: Nucleated cell counts were estimated from reference gene primer amplification. Only in-frame clones appear in the TCRdb table, and some are missing; sequencing was by immunoSEQ multiplex PCR. For V, J and clone size, that table is used; D and trimming come from the DNA. The sample has 400,000 or so clones; 70% to 90% are singletons. This TCR came from a middle-aged man in a cohort exposed to, infected with or recovered from COVID-19 (not recorded which). Sample: PBMCs or T cells enriched from blood (not recorded which).

CDR3 DNA: TGTGCCAGCAGTTACTCGACGGGAGGGGTTGGAAACACCATATATTTT. Residues: CASSYSTGGVGNTIYF. This sequence joins TRBV6-5 and TRBJ1-3, with a possible D match to TRBD1 (5 bases). The CDR3 has 16 residues. CDR1 MNHEY and CDR2 SVGAGI come from the germline V gene. V shed 0 bases and J shed 3 bases, with 12 bases lying between them.